This T cell receptor (beta chain) came from a study of breast tumors, draining lymph nodes, adjacent tissues. Findings and caveats of the study: Luminal-like breast cancer showed significantly greater tumor-nontumor repertoire similarity than basal-like breast cancer did. Tumors had less TCR diversity than lymph nodes, more than nontumor tissue.

Details on this clonotype: As yet, its antigen is unknown. Its ends do not fully match the called genes, so a read error is possible.

TCRdb itself ran the multiplex PCR reads through MiXCR, one entry per CDR3 protein. The data hold some 230,000 distinct CDR3 sequences, with under 40% observed a single time. Breast cancer patients provided tissue from their axillary draining lymph nodes. This clonotype was obtained from a female donor with breast cancer. Some clones in this sample may be carry-over from other donors' samples. The sequenced sample consisted of axillary lymph node tissue.

The CDR3 DNA reads TGTGCCAGCAGCGTTAAGACAGGGTCGCCGTCTGGCTACCCCTTC. It codes for CASSVKTGSPSGYPF. The gene calls are TRBV7-6 and TRBJ1-2, with 7 bases that match TRBD1. Per the germline V gene, CDR1 is SGHVS and CDR2 is FNYEAQ. The CDR3 loop spans 15 amino acids.